Included here is one T cell receptor (beta chain) sequence, with context. Its antigen is not known. The data are from a study of OX40 agonist ivuxolimab in advanced cancers. The CDR3 totals 16 residues. The study, taken as a whole, reports: Expanded clones belonging to CD8+ T cells outnumbered, on average, those of CD4+. Dose levels from 0.1 to 3.0 mg/kg saw CD4+ and CD8+ blood T cells expand clonally by week 6.

Sequenced by immunoSEQ multiplex PCR; TCRdb stores in-frame clones only, minus some. This sample has about 79,000 clones, with around 80% found just once. The chain has TRBV12-1 and TRBJ1-1; the table's D call, TRBD1, has no DNA check behind it. TRBV12-1 is a listed pseudogene. The source material was CD4+ or CD8+ T cells sorted from blood, sampled in a trial of the OX40 agonist ivuxolimab. This TCR derives from an adult with an advanced solid tumor such as melanoma, head and neck, liver or kidney cancer. CDR3 amino acids: CASSHRTGRLLTEAFF. The CDR3 DNA sequence: TGTGCCAGCAGCCACCGGACAGGGAGGTTGTTGACTGAAGCTTTCTTT.